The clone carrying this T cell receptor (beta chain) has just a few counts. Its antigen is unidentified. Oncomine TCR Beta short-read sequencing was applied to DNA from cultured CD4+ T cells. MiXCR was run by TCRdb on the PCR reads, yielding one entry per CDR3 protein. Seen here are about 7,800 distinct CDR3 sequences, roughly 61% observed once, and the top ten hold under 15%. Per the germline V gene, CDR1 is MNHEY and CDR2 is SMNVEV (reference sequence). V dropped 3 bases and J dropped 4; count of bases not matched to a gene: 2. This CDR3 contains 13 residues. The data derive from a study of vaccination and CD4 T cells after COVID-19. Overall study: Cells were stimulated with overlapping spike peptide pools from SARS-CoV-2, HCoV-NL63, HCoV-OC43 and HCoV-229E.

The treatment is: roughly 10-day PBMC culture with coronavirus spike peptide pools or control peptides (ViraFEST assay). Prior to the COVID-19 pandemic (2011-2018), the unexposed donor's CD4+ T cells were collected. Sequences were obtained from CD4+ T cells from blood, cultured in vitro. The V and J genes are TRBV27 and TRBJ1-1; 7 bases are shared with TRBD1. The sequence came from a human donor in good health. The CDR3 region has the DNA TGTGCCAGCAGTTTCCCAGGGGGCACTGAAGCTTTCTTT. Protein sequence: CASSFPGGTEAFF.